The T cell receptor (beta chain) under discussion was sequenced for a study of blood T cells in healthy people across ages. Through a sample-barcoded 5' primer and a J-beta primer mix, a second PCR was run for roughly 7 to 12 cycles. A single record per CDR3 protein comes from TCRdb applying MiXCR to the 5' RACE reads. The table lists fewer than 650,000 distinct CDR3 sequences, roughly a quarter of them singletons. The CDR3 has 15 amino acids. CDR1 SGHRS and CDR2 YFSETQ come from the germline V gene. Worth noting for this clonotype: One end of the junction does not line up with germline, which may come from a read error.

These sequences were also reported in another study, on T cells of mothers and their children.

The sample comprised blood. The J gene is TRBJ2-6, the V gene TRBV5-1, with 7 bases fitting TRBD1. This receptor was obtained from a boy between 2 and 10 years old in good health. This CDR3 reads CASSEGAAGANVPTF. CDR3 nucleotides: TGCGCCAGCAGTGAGGGGGCGGCTGGGGCCAACGTCCCGACTTTC.